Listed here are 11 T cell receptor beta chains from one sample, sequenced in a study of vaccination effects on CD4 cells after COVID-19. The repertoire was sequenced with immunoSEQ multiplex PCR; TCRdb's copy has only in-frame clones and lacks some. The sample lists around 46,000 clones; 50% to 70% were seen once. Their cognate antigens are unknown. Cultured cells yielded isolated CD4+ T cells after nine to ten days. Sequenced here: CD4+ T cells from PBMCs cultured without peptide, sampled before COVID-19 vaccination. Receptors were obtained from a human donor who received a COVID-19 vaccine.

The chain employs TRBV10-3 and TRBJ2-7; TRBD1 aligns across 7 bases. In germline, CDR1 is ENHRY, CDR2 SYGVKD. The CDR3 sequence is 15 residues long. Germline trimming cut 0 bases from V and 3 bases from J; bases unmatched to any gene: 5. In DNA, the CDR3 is TGTGCCATCAGTGAGTCGAGTTCAGGGGGCTACGAGCAGTACTTC. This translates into CAISESSSGGYEQYF.

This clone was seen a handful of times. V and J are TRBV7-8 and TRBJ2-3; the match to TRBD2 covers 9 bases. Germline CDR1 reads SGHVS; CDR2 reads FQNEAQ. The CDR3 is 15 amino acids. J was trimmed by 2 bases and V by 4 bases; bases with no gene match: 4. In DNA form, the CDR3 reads TGTGCCAGCAGCTCGAGGACTAGCGACACAGATACGCAGTATTTT. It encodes CASSSRTSDTDTQYF. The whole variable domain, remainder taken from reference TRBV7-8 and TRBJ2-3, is GAGVSQSPRYKVAKRGQDVALRCDPISGHVSLFWYQQALGQGPEFLTYFQNEAQLDKSGLPSDRFFAERPEGSVSTLKIQRTQQEDSAVYLCASSSRTSDTDTQYFGPGTRLTVL.

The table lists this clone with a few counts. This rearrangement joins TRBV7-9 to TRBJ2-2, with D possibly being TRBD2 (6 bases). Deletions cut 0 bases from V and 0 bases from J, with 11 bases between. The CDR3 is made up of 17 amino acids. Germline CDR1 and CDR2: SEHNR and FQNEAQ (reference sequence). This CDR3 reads CASSLAISGSNTGELFF. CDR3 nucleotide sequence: TGTGCCAGCAGCTTAGCGATAAGCGGGTCGAACACCGGGGAGCTGTTTTTT.

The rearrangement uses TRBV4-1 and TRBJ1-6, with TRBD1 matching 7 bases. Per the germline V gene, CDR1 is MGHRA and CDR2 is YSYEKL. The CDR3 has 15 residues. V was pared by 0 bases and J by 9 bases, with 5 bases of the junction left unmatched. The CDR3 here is CASSQDLQGSSPLHF. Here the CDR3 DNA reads TGCGCCAGCAGCCAAGATTTACAGGGGAGTTCACCCCTCCACTTT.

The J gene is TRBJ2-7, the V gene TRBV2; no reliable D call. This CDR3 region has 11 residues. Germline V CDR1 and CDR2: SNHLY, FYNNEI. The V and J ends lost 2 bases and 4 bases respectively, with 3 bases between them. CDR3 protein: CASSERYEQYF. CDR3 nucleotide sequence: TGTGCCAGCAGTGAAAGGTACGAGCAGTACTTC.

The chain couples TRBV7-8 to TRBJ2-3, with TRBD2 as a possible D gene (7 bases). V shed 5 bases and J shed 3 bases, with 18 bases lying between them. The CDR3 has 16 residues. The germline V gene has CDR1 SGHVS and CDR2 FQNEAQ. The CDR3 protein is CASSPLGGARTDTQYF. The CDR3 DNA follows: TGTGCCAGCAGCCCCCTGGGGGGGGCAAGGACAGATACGCAGTATTTT.

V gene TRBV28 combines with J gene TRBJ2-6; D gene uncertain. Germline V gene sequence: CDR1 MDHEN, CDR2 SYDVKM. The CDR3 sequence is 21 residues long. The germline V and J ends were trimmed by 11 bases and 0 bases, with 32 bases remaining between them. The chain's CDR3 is CAFHLGGDSYPYYSGANVLTF. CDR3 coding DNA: TGTGCCTTCCACCTGGGTGGAGATTCTTACCCTTATTACTCTGGGGCCAACGTCCTGACTTTC.

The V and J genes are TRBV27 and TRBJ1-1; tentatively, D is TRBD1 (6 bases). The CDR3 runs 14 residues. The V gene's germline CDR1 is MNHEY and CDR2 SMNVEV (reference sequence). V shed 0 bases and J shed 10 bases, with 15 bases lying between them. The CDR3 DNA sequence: TGTGCCAGCAGTTTATCGCGGGGGCCGGGGGGAGCTTTCTTT. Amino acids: CASSLSRGPGGAFF.

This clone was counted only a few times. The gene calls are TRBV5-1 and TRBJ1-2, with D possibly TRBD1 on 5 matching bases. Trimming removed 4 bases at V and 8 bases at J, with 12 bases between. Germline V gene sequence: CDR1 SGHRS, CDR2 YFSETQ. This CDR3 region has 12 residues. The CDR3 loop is CASSPGRRGYTF. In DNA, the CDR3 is TGCGCCAGCAGCCCGGGACGCCGGGGCTACACCTTC.

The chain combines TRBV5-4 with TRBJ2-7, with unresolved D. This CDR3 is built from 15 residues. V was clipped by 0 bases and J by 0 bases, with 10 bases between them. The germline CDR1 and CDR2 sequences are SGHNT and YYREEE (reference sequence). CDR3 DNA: TGTGCCAGCAGCTTGGGGTTGACGGTCTCCTACGAGCAGTACTTC. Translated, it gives CASSLGLTVSYEQYF.

The CDR3 here is CASSVEPEPWNEQFF. Written as DNA, the CDR3 is TGTGCCAGCAGCGTAGAACCGGAGCCTTGGAATGAGCAGTTCTTC. The chain uses TRBV9 and TRBJ2-1; no reliable D call. Trimming stripped 0 bases from V and 7 bases from J, with 14 bases between. The CDR3 contains 15 residues. From germline, CDR1 is SGDLS and CDR2 YYNGEE. The full variable domain, its missing parts supplied by reference TRBV9 and TRBJ2-1, is DSGVTQTPKHLITATGQRVTLRCSPRSGDLSVYWYQQSLDQGLQFLIQYYNGEERAKGNILERFSAQQFPDLHSELNLSSLELGDSALYFCASSVEPEPWNEQFFGPGTRLTVL.